The TCR beta chain under discussion was sequenced for a study of blood T cells in healthy people across ages. Study-wide findings and caveats: Higher naive T cell percentage went strongly together with higher TCR beta diversity. Estimates of diversity drawn from one million T cells were considered underestimates.

Each of the donors had roughly 9.1 milliliters of peripheral blood drawn into EDTA-treated Vacutainer tubes. Every sample gave at least 5 micrograms of total RNA when it was extracted. Per germline, CDR1 MNHEY and CDR2 SVGEGT. This CDR3 spans 13 amino acids. Trimming removed 4 bases from V and 3 bases from J, with 10 bases in between. This clonotype has at least ten counts. Its antigen remains unidentified. The use of a sample-barcoded 5' primer and a J-beta primer mix characterized a second PCR of 7 to 11 cycles. Via MiXCR, TCRdb re-called the 5' RACE reads, giving one row per CDR3 protein. The sample includes fewer than 2,000,000 distinct CDR3 sequences, about 39% of them seen just once.

The V gene is TRBV6-2 or TRBV6-3, the J gene TRBJ2-7, with D hard to call. This receptor was taken from a human donor in good health. Source material: blood. The CDR3 is CASSSGLNYEQYF. Here the CDR3 DNA reads TGTGCCAGCAGTTCGGGCCTAAACTACGAGCAGTACTTC.